The clone carrying this T cell receptor beta chain was recorded at least ten times. The antigen is not known. CDR1 is SGHDT, CDR2 YYEEEE, per germline. This CDR3 contains 15 residues. The trim removed 3 bases at V and 7 bases at J, leaving 9 bases unmatched. With RNA at 10%, 30% or 50%, naive CD8 libraries came from approximately 20,000 to 1,000,000 sorted cells. The data are from a study of molecular identifiers for immune sequencing clone quantification. Study at large: The replicates split RNA from around 18,000 or 91,000 naive CD8 cells five ways and sequenced four.

Study-level results: Sharing of a barcode by identical TCR molecules could cause highly expanded clone sizes to be underestimated.

Previously described methods with listed TCR primers produced the bulk TCR libraries. Using its own MiXCR run on the PCR reads, TCRdb lists one record per CDR3 protein. The sample has over 550,000 distinct CDR3 sequences, 25% seen once; the top ten hold approximately 0.75%. Source material: naive CD8+ T cells from blood, with Jurkat cell RNA spiked in. Specified subset: FACS-sorted CD8+CD4-CCR7+CD45RA+ naive T cells. V usage is TRBV5-6 and J usage is TRBJ2-2, with TRBD1 identical over 7 bases. This clonotype was obtained from a human donor in good health. Some libraries in this study had Jurkat cell RNA spiked in. The CDR3 DNA is TGTGCCAGCAGCTCCTTACTAGACAGGGACGGGGAGCTGTTTTTT. It codes for CASSSLLDRDGELFF.